The 14 T cell receptor beta chains presented below share a single source sample, sequenced in a study of early T cells in non-severe SARS-CoV-2 infection. TCRdb recomputed calls from the 5' RACE reads with MiXCR, one row per CDR3 protein. This sample has tens of thousands of distinct CDR3 sequences; approximately 12% occur once, and the top ten carry roughly 4%. The sequenced sample consisted of whole blood. The receptors were gathered from an adult who was a healthcare worker with PCR-confirmed SARS-CoV-2 infection or an uninfected control (not recorded which).

This clonotype was picked up many times. The chain carries TRBV3-1 and TRBJ2-1; D might be TRBD2 (5 bases). The CDR3 covers 16 residues. Germline lookup yields CDR1 LGHDT and CDR2 YNNKEL (reference sequence). The V end was cut by 3 bases, the J end by 9 bases, with 21 bases between. CDR3: CASSQTRGSSWGEQFF. The CDR3 nucleotides read TGTGCCAGCAGCCAGACAAGAGGGTCGTCGTGGGGTGAGCAGTTCTTC.

The chain has TRBV11-2 and TRBJ2-7; D is unclear. Germline-derived CDR1 and CDR2 are SGHAT and FQNNGV. The V end lost 5 bases, the J end lost 3 bases, and 17 bases lay between the germline ends. This CDR3 region has 15 residues. CDR3 loop: CASSARGTGNYEQYF. Here the CDR3 DNA reads TGTGCCAGCAGCGCTAGAGGAACGGGCAACTACGAGCAGTACTTC.

This clonotype was counted only a few times. The chain employs TRBV5-6 and TRBJ1-1, with no clear D. V was cut by 4 bases and J by 3 bases, with 13 bases left in between. CDR3 size: 14 residues. The germline CDR1 and CDR2 sequences are SGHDT and YYEEEE. CDR3 DNA sequence: TGTGCCAGCAGCCTACGTACTGTGGACACTGAAGCTTTCTTT. Its translation: CASSLRTVDTEAFF. Full variable domain (remainder filled in from reference TRBV5-6 and TRBJ1-1): DAGVTQSPTHLIKTRGQQVTLRCSPKSGHDTVSWYQQALGQGPQFIFQYYEEEERQRGNFPDRFSGHQFPNYSSELNVNALLLGDSALYLCASSLRTVDTEAFFGQGTRLTVV.

This clonotype has a count of ten or more. This sequence joins TRBV4-2 and TRBJ1-5; tentative D call: TRBD1 (6 bases). V was shortened by 0 bases and J by 2 bases, with 8 bases between the two germline ends. The CDR3 runs to 15 residues. Germline CDR1 and CDR2: LGHNA and YNFKEQ. CDR3 amino acids: CASSQDRQGNQPQHF. The CDR3 DNA reads as TGTGCCAGCAGCCAAGATAGACAGGGCAATCAGCCCCAGCATTTT.

There are a few counts of this clonotype. The chain uses TRBV30 and TRBJ2-1; D uncertain. Germline lookup yields CDR1 GTSNPN and CDR2 SVGIG (reference sequence). There are 12 residues in the CDR3. The V and J ends lost 0 bases and 7 bases respectively, with 7 bases between them. CDR3 amino acids: CAWSVWENEQFF. Here the CDR3 DNA reads TGTGCCTGGAGTGTATGGGAAAATGAGCAGTTCTTC.

The V and J genes are TRBV7-2 and TRBJ2-7; tentatively, D is TRBD1 (6 bases). Trimming removed 6 bases at V and 2 bases at J, with 14 bases between. This CDR3 spans 14 amino acids. Germline V CDR1 and CDR2: SGHTA, FQGNSA. CDR3 in DNA: TGTGCCAGCAGACTACAGGGTCTCCCCTACGAGCAGTACTTC. It specifies CASRLQGLPYEQYF.

The chain links TRBV5-6 to TRBJ1-2; D possibly corresponds to TRBD1 (6 bases). The CDR3 loop spans 13 amino acids. The V gene lost 0 bases and the J gene lost 7 bases, with 10 bases spanning the gap. The germline gives CDR1 SGHDT, CDR2 YYEEEE. CDR3 coding DNA: TGTGCCAGCAGCTTGGTTCAGGGGAGTGGCTACACCTTC. Protein product: CASSLVQGSGYTF.

This clonotype was recorded many times. The chain carries TRBV11-2 and TRBJ2-7, with 7 bases fitting TRBD1. In germline, CDR1 is SGHAT, CDR2 FQNNGV. The ends lost 5 bases at V and 2 bases at J; junction bases unmatched: 6. This CDR3 is 14 amino acids long. The CDR3: CASSPGQNPYEQYF. The CDR3 bases are TGTGCCAGCAGCCCGGGACAGAATCCCTACGAGCAGTACTTC. Together with reference TRBV11-2 and TRBJ2-7, the CDR3 gives the full variable domain: EAGVAQSPRYKIIEKRQSVAFWCNPISGHATLYWYQQILGQGPKLLIQFQNNGVVDDSQLPKDRFSAERLKGVDSTLKIQPAKLEDSAVYLCASSPGQNPYEQYFGPGTRLTVT.

Turning to this clonotype: Possible read error: a much larger clone is one base away. V is TRBV7-9 and J is TRBJ1-5; no definite D call. Germline loops: CDR1 SEHNR, CDR2 FQNEAQ (reference sequence). CDR3 length: 14 amino acids. This chain's CDR3 is CVSSLDPPGQPQHF. In DNA form, the CDR3 reads TGTGTCAGCAGCTTAGATCCGCCGGGGCAGCCCCAGCATTTT. Full variable domain (outside the CDR3, taken from reference TRBV7-9 and TRBJ1-5): DTGVSQNPRHKITKRGQNVTFRCDPISEHNRLYWYRQTLGQGPEFLTYFQNEAQLEKSRLLSDRFSAERPKGSFSTLEIQRTEQGDSAMYLCVSSLDPPGQPQHFGDGTRLSIL.

This clonotype was seen ten or more times. The chain uses TRBV7-8 and TRBJ2-3; maybe TRBD2 (5 bases). The CDR3 consists of 19 residues. CDR1 is SGHVS and CDR2 is FQNEAQ in the germline V gene. Trimming cost V 4 bases and J 2 bases, with 25 bases left between them. In DNA form, the CDR3 reads TGTGCCAGCAGCTCCAACTACCCCACTTCAAGCGGAGACACAGATACGCAGTATTTT. Protein product: CASSSNYPTSSGDTDTQYF.

This clonotype appeared many times. This rearrangement joins TRBV10-1 to TRBJ1-1; D is undetermined. From germline, CDR1 is WNHNN and CDR2 SYGVQD (reference sequence). V was cut by 0 bases and J by 0 bases, with 5 bases left in between. The CDR3 loop spans 14 amino acids. The CDR3 spells CASSESGMNTEAFF. For the CDR3, the DNA is TGCGCCAGCAGTGAGTCGGGGATGAACACTGAAGCTTTCTTT.

This clonotype occurred a few times. The rearrangement uses TRBV29-1 and TRBJ1-1; D perhaps matches TRBD1 (6 bases). The CDR3 length is 13 residues. Germline lookup yields CDR1 SQVTM and CDR2 ANQGSEA. Trimming removed 6 bases at V and 5 bases at J, with 16 bases between. The chain's CDR3 is CSVLQGPGTEAFF. The CDR3 DNA reads as TGCAGCGTCTTACAGGGTCCGGGGACTGAAGCTTTCTTT.

This clonotype showed up just a few times. CDR3 amino acids: CASSPGPIDSPLHF. CDR3 bases: TGTGCCAGCAGCCCGGGCCCAATCGATTCACCCCTCCACTTT. The chain combines TRBV12-3 or TRBV12-4 with TRBJ1-6; D not certain. The CDR3 length is 14 residues. Deletions cut 6 bases from V and 8 bases from J, with 14 bases between.

Ten or more counts support this clonotype. The chain couples TRBV5-1 to TRBJ2-5, with TRBD2 matching 12 bases. The CDR3 length is 16 residues. Germline-derived CDR1 and CDR2 are SGHRS and YFSETQ. With 0 bases clipped from V and 2 bases from J, the junction kept 2 bases outside the gene matches. CDR3 DNA: TGCGCCAGCAGCTTGGCGGGACTAGCGGGTCAAGAGACCCAGTACTTC. Protein product: CASSLAGLAGQETQYF.